This T cell receptor beta chain was observed in a study of blood T cell repertoires in COVID-19. TCRdb's table, derived via immunoSEQ multiplex PCR, lists solely in-frame clones and lacks some. The sample consists of some 80,000 clones, 85% to 90% of them appearing once. Germline V gene sequence: CDR1 SNHLY, CDR2 FYNNEI. This CDR3 comprises 14 residues. The V and J ends lost 4 bases and 1 base, in that order; junction bases with no gene match: 1. The sample consisted of peripheral blood. The chain recombines TRBV2 with TRBJ1-1; TRBD1 aligns across 9 bases. The clonotype was recovered from a human donor in a cohort sampled during active COVID-19. The CDR3 DNA reads as TGTGCCAGCAGTGGGGACAGGGCGAACACTGAAGCTTTCTTT. It translates to CASSGDRANTEAFF.